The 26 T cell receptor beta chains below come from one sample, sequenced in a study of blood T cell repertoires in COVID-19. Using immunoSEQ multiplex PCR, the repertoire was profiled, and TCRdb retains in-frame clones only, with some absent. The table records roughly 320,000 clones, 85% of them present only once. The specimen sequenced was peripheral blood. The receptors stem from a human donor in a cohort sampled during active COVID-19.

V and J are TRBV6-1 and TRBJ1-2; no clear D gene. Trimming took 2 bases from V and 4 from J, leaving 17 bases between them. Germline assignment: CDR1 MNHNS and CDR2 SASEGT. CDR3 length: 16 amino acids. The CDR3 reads CASSEIMGSTVYGYTF. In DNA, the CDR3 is TGTGCCAGCAGTGAAATTATGGGCTCAACGGTCTATGGCTACACCTTC.

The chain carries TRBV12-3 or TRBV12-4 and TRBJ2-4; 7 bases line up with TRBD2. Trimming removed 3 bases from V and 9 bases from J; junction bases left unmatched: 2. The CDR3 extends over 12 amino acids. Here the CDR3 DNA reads TGTGCCAGCAGTTTTGGGAGGGCCATTCAGTACTTC. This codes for CASSFGRAIQYF.

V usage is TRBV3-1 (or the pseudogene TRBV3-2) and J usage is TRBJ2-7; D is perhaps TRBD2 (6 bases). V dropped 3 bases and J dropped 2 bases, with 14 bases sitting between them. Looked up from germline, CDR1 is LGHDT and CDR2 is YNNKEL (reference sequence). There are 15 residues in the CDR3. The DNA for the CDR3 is TGTGCCAGCAGCCACGGGGGTTTTTTCCCCTACGAGCAGTACTTC. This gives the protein CASSHGGFFPYEQYF.

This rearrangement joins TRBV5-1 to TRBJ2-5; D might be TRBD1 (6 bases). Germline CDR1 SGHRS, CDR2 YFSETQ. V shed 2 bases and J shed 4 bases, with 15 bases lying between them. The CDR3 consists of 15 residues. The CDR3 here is CASSLSGTRGETQYF. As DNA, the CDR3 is TGCGCCAGCAGCTTATCCGGGACAAGAGGAGAGACCCAGTACTTC. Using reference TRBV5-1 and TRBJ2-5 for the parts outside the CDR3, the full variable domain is KAGVTQTPRYLIKTRGQQVTLSCSPISGHRSVSWYQQTPGQGLQFLFEYFSETQRNKGNFPGRFSGRQFSNSRSEMNVSTLELGDSALYLCASSLSGTRGETQYFGPGTRLLVL.

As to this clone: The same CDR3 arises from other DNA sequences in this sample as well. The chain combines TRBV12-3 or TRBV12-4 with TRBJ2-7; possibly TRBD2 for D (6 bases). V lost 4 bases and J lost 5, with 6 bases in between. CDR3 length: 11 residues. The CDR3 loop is CASSWGDEQYF. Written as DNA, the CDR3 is TGTGCCAGCAGTTGGGGGGACGAGCAGTACTTC.

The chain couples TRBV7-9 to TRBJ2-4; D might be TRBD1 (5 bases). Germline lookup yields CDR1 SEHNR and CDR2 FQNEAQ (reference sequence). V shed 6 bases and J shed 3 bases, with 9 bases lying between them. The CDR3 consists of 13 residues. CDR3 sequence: CASSSDSKNIQYF. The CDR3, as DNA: TGTGCCAGCAGTTCCGACAGCAAAAACATTCAGTACTTC.

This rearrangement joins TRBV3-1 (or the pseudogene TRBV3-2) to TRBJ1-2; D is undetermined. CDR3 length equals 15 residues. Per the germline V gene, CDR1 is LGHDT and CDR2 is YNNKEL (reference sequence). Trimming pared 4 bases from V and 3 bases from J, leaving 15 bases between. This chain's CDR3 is CASSPPWQVDYGYTF. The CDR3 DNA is TGTGCCAGCAGCCCCCCCTGGCAGGTGGACTATGGCTACACCTTC.

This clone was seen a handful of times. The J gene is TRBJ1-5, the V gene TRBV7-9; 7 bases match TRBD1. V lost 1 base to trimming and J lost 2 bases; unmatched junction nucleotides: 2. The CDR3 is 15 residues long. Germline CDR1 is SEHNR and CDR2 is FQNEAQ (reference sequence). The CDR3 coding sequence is TGTGCCAGCAGCTTAGACAGGGGCGGCAATCAGCCCCAGCATTTT. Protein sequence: CASSLDRGGNQPQHF. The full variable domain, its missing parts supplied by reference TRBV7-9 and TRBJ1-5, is DTGVSQNPRHKITKRGQNVTFRCDPISEHNRLYWYRQTLGQGPEFLTYFQNEAQLEKSRLLSDRFSAERPKGSFSTLEIQRTEQGDSAMYLCASSLDRGGNQPQHFGDGTRLSIL.

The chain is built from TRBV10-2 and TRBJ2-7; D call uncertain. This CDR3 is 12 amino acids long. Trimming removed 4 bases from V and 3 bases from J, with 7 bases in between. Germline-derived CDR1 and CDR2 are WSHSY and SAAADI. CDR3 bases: TGCGCCAGCAGTGTTGTAGTCTACGAGCAGTACTTC. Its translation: CASSVVVYEQYF.

CDR3 region: CASSPRQNPQPQHF. The CDR3 DNA reads TGTGCCAGCAGTCCTCGACAGAACCCTCAGCCCCAGCATTTT. V is TRBV6-5 and J is TRBJ1-5, with a weak D call TRBD1 (5 bases). This CDR3 region has 14 residues. From germline, CDR1 is MNHEY and CDR2 SVGAGI. The ends were cut back, 5 bases at V and 6 bases at J, with 14 bases in the middle.

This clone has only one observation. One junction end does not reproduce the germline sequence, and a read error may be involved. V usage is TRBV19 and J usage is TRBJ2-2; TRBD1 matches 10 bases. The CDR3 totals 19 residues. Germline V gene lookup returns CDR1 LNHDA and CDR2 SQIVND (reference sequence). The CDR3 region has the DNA TGTGCCAGTAGTTTAGACCGGGACAGGGGTCTAGCAAACACCGGGGAGCTGTTTTTT. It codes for CASSLDRDRGLANTGELFF.

The CDR3 bases are TGCGCCAGCAGCGATCGAACTCAAGCTGGCTACACCTTC. As protein: CASSDRTQAGYTF. The rearrangement uses TRBV5-1 and TRBJ1-2; D is ambiguous. Germline V gives CDR1 SGHRS, CDR2 YFSETQ. V was trimmed by 4 bases and J by 7 bases, leaving 14 bases between them. The CDR3 loop spans 13 amino acids.

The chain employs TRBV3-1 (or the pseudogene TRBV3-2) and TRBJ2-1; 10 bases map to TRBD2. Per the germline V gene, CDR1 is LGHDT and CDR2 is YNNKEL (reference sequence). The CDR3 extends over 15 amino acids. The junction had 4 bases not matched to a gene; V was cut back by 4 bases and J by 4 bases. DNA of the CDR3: TGTGCCAGCAGCCTTAGCGGGGGGCCATACAATGAGCAGTTCTTC. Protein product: CASSLSGGPYNEQFF.

The CDR3 loop reads CASSYSSSGGRGEQFF. In nucleotides, the CDR3 is TGTGCCAGCAGTTACTCCTCTAGCGGGGGGCGAGGTGAGCAGTTCTTC. The chain uses TRBV6-5 and TRBJ2-1, with TRBD2 matching 11 bases. The V gene end was trimmed by 0 bases and the J gene end by 9 bases; junction bases not matched to a gene: 7. Germline CDR1 MNHEY, CDR2 SVGAGI. CDR3 size: 16 residues.

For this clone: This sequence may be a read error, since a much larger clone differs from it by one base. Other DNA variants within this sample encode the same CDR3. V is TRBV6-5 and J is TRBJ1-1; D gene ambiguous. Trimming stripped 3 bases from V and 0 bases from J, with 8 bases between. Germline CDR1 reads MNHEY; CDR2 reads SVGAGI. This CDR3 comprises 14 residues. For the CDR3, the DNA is TGTGCCAGCAGTTATGGCTCCATGAACACTGAAGCTTTCTTT. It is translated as CASSYGSMNTEAFF.

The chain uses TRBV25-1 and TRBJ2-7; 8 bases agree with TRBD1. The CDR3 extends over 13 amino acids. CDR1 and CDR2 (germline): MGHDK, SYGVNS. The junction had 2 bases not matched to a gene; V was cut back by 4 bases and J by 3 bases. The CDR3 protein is CASSVGQGYEQYF. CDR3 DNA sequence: TGTGCCAGCAGTGTTGGACAGGGCTACGAGCAGTACTTC.

The CDR3 loop is CASEGDGTEAFF. The CDR3 DNA follows: TGTGCCAGCGAGGGGGACGGCACTGAAGCTTTCTTT. The J gene is TRBJ1-1, the V gene TRBV7-3; D is possibly TRBD1 (6 bases). CDR1 and CDR2 from the germline V gene are SGHTA and FQGTGA. There are 12 residues in the CDR3. Trimming stripped 8 bases from V and 4 bases from J, with 11 bases between.

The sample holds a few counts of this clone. The CDR3 DNA reads as TGTGCCAGCAAAGACGGGGGGGCGTTTGAGCAGTTCTTC. Amino acids: CASKDGGAFEQFF. The rearrangement joins TRBV12-3 or TRBV12-4 to TRBJ2-1; 8 positions agree with TRBD2. The CDR3 loop spans 13 amino acids. V lost 7 bases to trimming and J lost 9 bases; unmatched junction nucleotides: 8.

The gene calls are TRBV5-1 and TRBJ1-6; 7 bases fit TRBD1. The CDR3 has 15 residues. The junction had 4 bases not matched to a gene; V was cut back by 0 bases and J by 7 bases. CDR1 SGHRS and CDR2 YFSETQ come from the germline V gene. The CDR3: CASSLGIQGNSPLHF. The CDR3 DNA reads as TGCGCCAGCAGCTTGGGTATACAGGGGAATTCACCCCTCCACTTT.

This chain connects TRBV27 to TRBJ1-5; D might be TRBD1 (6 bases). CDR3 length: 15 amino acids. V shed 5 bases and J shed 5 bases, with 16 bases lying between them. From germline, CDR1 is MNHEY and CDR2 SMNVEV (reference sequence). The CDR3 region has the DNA TGTGCCAGCAGTCCCGACACAGGGTTAGATCAGCCCCAGCATTTT. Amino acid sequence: CASSPDTGLDQPQHF.

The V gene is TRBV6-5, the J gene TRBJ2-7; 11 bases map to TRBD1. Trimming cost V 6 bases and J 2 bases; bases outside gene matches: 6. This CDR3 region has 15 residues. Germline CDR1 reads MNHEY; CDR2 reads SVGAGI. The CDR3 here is CASRHRDRGAYEQYF. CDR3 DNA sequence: TGTGCCAGCAGACACCGGGACAGGGGGGCCTACGAGCAGTACTTC.

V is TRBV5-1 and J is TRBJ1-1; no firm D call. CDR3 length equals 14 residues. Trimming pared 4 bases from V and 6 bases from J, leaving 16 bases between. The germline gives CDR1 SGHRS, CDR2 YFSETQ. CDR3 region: CASSARGMGSEAFF. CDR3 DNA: TGCGCCAGCAGCGCCCGTGGTATGGGCTCTGAAGCTTTCTTT.

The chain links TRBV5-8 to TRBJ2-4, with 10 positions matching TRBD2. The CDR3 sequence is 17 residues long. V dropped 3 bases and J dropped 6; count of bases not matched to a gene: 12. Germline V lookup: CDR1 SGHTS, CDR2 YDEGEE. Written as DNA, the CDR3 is TGTGCCAGCAGCTACCGGGCTAGCGGGGGACACCGAAACATTCAGTACTTC. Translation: CASSYRASGGHRNIQYF. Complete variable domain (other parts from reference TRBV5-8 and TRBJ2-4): EAGVTQSPTHLIKTRGQQATLRCSPISGHTSVYWYQQALGLGLQFLLWYDEGEERNRGNFPPRFSGRQFPNYSSELNVNALELEDSALYLCASSYRASGGHRNIQYFGAGTRLSVL.

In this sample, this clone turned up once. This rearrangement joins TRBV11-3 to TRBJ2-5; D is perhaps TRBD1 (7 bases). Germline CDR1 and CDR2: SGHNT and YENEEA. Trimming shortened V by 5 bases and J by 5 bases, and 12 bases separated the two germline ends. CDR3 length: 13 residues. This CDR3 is CASSPGGRETQYF. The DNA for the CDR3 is TGTGCCAGCAGCCCAGGGGGGAGGGAGACCCAGTACTTC. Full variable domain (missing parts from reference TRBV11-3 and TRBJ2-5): EAGVVQSPRYKIIEKKQPVAFWCNPISGHNTLYWYLQNLGQGPELLIRYENEEAVDDSQLPKDRFSAERLKGVDSTLKIQPAELGDSAVYLCASSPGGRETQYFGPGTRLLVL.

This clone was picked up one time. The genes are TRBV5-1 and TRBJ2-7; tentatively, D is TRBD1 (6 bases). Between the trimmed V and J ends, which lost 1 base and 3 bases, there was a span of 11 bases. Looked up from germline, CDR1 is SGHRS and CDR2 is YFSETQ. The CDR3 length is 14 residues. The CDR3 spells CASSLITGNYEQYF. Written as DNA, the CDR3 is TGCGCCAGCAGCTTGATTACAGGGAACTACGAGCAGTACTTC.

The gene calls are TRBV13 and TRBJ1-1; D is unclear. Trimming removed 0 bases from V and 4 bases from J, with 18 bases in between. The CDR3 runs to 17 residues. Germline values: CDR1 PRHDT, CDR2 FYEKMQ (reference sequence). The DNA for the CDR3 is TGTGCCAGCAGCTTAGGCATCCGGCGGTATTTCGGCACTGAAGCTTTCTTT. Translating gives CASSLGIRRYFGTEAFF.